What follows are 28 T cell receptor beta chains derived from one specimen sequenced in a study of Ad26.COV2.S vaccination and SARS-CoV-2 variants (dated by TCRdb to the early 2020s). This sample's treatment or condition label indicates: some 20 received Ad26.COV2.S at low or high dose, single or two shots; roughly 5 received placebo; per-sample allocation not given. For vaccine and placebo recipients, repertoires were sequenced using samples collected on day 63 after the first injection. Library construction relied on the immunoSEQ multiplex PCR assay. TCRdb's version of the immuneACCESS table is confined to in-frame rearrangements and falls short of the full clone set. An unresolved V gene accounts for under half of the shortfall where checked; the remainder is of unknown origin. This sample comprises about 350,000 clones, about nine tenths of them detected only once. 6.4% of the sample is taken by the ten largest.

Sequenced material: peripheral blood, taken in a trial of Ad26.COV2.S vaccine versus placebo. Source of these receptors: a person aged 18 to 65 who received the Ad26.COV2.S COVID-19 vaccine or a placebo.

This chain links TRBV10-3 with TRBJ2-7; D unclear. Germline V gene lookup returns CDR1 ENHRY and CDR2 SYGVKD. The CDR3 extends over 12 amino acids. V was trimmed by 6 bases and J by 2 bases, leaving 8 bases between them. This CDR3 is CAISKNTYEQYF. DNA for the CDR3: TGTGCCATCAGCAAAAATACCTACGAGCAGTACTTC.

V is TRBV29-1 and J is TRBJ2-7; 9 bases map to TRBD2. The CDR3 covers 15 residues. Germline CDR1 reads SQVTM; CDR2 reads ANQGSEA. The ends lost 5 bases at V and 0 bases at J; junction bases unmatched: 8. CDR3 region: CSVLKLAGNSYEQYF. As DNA, the CDR3 is TGCAGCGTTTTAAAACTAGCGGGTAACTCCTACGAGCAGTACTTC.

The chain's CDR3 is CASSQGWGAYGYTF. The CDR3 DNA follows: TGTGCCAGCAGCCAAGGTTGGGGCGCCTATGGCTACACCTTC. V is TRBV14 and J is TRBJ1-2; perhaps TRBD1 as D (5 bases). CDR3 length: 14 residues. Trimming removed 1 base at V and 4 bases at J, with 10 bases between. Germline V gene data show CDR1 as SGHDN and CDR2 as FVKESK.

The J gene is TRBJ1-5, the V gene TRBV11-2; D is undetermined. The V end lost 0 bases, the J end lost 2 bases, and 14 bases lay between the germline ends. Germline lookup yields CDR1 SGHAT and CDR2 FQNNGV. There are 17 residues in the CDR3. CDR3 residues: CASSLDGPPGRNQPQHF. As DNA, the CDR3 is TGTGCCAGCAGCTTAGATGGACCACCGGGTCGCAATCAGCCCCAGCATTTT. Looking up the rest from reference TRBV11-2 and TRBJ1-5 gives the full variable domain: EAGVAQSPRYKIIEKRQSVAFWCNPISGHATLYWYQQILGQGPKLLIQFQNNGVVDDSQLPKDRFSAERLKGVDSTLKIQPAKLEDSAVYLCASSLDGPPGRNQPQHFGDGTRLSIL.

The rearrangement uses TRBV12-3 or TRBV12-4 and TRBJ1-2; D call uncertain. The V end was cut by 7 bases, the J end by 0 bases, with 9 bases between. The CDR3 extends over 13 amino acids. In nucleotides, the CDR3 is TGTGCCAGCACCCTCTTAGCTAACTATGGCTACACCTTC. Translating it yields CASTLLANYGYTF.

V usage is TRBV5-1 and J usage is TRBJ2-7; 9 nucleotides align to TRBD1. V was pared by 4 bases and J by 2 bases, with 4 bases of the junction left unmatched. The CDR3 covers 14 residues. Germline values: CDR1 SGHRS, CDR2 YFSETQ. Here the CDR3 reads CASSLTGGTYEQYF. CDR3 nucleotides: TGCGCCAGCAGCCTGACAGGGGGGACCTACGAGCAGTACTTC.

Only a few counts were recorded for this clone. The genes are TRBV21-1 and TRBJ1-4. TRBV21-1 is a recognized pseudogene. There are 13 residues in the CDR3. The CDR3 DNA is TGTGCCAGCAGCATAGGAAGAAATGAAAAACTGTTTTTT. Its translation is CASSIGRNEKLFF.

The chain employs TRBV6-4 and TRBJ2-2; no clear D gene. CDR3 length: 16 residues. Germline V gives CDR1 MRHNA, CDR2 SNTAGT. V was shortened by 0 bases and J by 2 bases, with 10 bases between the two germline ends. In nucleotides, the CDR3 is TGTGCCAGCAGTGACTCGAATTCGGACAACACCGGGGAGCTGTTTTTT. This encodes CASSDSNSDNTGELFF.

This chain links TRBV28 with TRBJ2-2, with 7 bases fitting TRBD2. The CDR3 totals 17 residues. Germline V CDR1 and CDR2: MDHEN, SYDVKM. The trim removed 2 bases at V and 6 bases at J, leaving 12 bases unmatched. The CDR3 is CASSLINPSGIPGELFF. Here the CDR3 DNA reads TGTGCCAGCAGTTTAATCAATCCTAGCGGCATCCCCGGGGAGCTGTTTTTT. The full variable domain, its missing parts supplied by reference TRBV28 and TRBJ2-2, is DVKVTQSSRYLVKRTGEKVFLECVQDMDHENMFWYRQDPGLGLRLIYFSYDVKMKEKGDIPEGYSVSREKKERFSLILESASTNQTSMYLCASSLINPSGIPGELFFGEGSRLTVL.

This chain connects TRBV7-8 to TRBJ2-7; 7 nucleotides match TRBD2. J lost 5 bases, V lost 5 bases, and 12 bases had no gene match. The V gene's germline CDR1 is SGHVS and CDR2 FQNEAQ. This CDR3 comprises 15 residues. The DNA for the CDR3 is TGTGCCAGCAGCACCCCTAGCGGCTCCCTGGACGAGCAGTACTTC. Its protein product is CASSTPSGSLDEQYF.

This clone was seen more than once but under ten times. This chain uses TRBV7-9 with TRBJ2-6, with TRBD2 matching 10 bases. The V segment lost 0 bases and the J segment 0 bases; nucleotides outside the gene matches: 5. Germline loops: CDR1 SEHNR, CDR2 FQNEAQ (reference sequence). This CDR3 region has 19 residues. CDR3 nucleotide sequence: TGTGCCAGCAGCTTAGCGGCCCTAGCGGGGGTCTCTGGGGCCAACGTCCTGACTTTC. The encoded protein is CASSLAALAGVSGANVLTF.

The chain joins TRBV6-6 to TRBJ1-1; TRBD1 is a possible D gene (6 bases). Deletions cut 0 bases from V and 1 base from J, with 9 bases between. Germline CDR1 and CDR2: MNHNY and SVGAGI (reference sequence). The CDR3 spans 15 residues. In nucleotides, the CDR3 is TGTGCCAGCAGTTACTCCCCGGACAGGAACACTGAAGCTTTCTTT. The encoded protein is CASSYSPDRNTEAFF.

The chain couples TRBV7-2 to TRBJ2-7; 8 bases line up with TRBD1. The CDR3 spans 14 residues. CDR1 and CDR2 (germline): SGHTA, FQGNSA. Trimming took 1 base from V and 3 from J; bases not matched to a gene: 2. This CDR3 is CASSLGGQGYEQYF. In DNA, the CDR3 is TGTGCCAGCAGCTTAGGAGGACAGGGCTACGAGCAGTACTTC. Variable domain in full (rest from reference TRBV7-2 and TRBJ2-7): GAGVSQSPSNKVTEKGKDVELRCDPISGHTALYWYRQSLGQGLEFLIYFQGNSAPDKSGLPSDRFSAERTGGSVSTLTIQRTQQEDSAVYLCASSLGGQGYEQYFGPGTRLTVT.

This clone has a single count. V and J are TRBV19 and TRBJ2-7; possibly TRBD1 or TRBD2 for D (5 bases each). Trimming took off 4 bases at V and 6 bases at J, with 16 bases between the two ends. This CDR3 is 14 amino acids long. CDR1 LNHDA and CDR2 SQIVND come from the germline V gene (reference sequence). CDR3 loop: CASSTSGPFGEQYF. The CDR3 DNA is TGTGCCAGTAGTACCTCGGGACCCTTCGGCGAGCAGTACTTC.

The chain joins TRBV6-5 to TRBJ1-6; 7 positions match TRBD1. CDR3 length: 15 residues. The junction had 7 bases not matched to a gene; V was cut back by 2 bases and J by 9 bases. In germline, CDR1 is MNHEY, CDR2 SVGAGI. The DNA of the CDR3 is TGTGCCAGCAGTTACGGGCAGGGGGAGGGTTCACCCCTCCACTTT. Protein product: CASSYGQGEGSPLHF.

The chain couples TRBV15 to TRBJ2-4, with TRBD1 matching over 11 bases. This CDR3 is 16 amino acids long. Per the germline V gene, CDR1 is LNHNV and CDR2 is YYDKDF (reference sequence). Trimming took 0 bases from V and 6 from J; bases not matched to a gene: 4. CDR3: CATSRDGQGAGNIQYF. CDR3 in DNA: TGTGCCACCAGCAGAGATGGACAGGGGGCTGGAAACATTCAGTACTTC.

The chain carries TRBV9 and TRBJ1-2, with a tentative D call TRBD1 (6 bases). V shed 0 bases and J shed 0 bases, with 15 bases lying between them. CDR1 and CDR2 (germline): SGDLS, YYNGEE. There are 17 residues in the CDR3. This CDR3 is CASSVEGGAGTNYGYTF. CDR3 DNA sequence: TGTGCCAGCAGCGTAGAGGGGGGCGCAGGGACTAACTATGGCTACACCTTC.

This chain uses TRBV5-5 with TRBJ2-5; perhaps TRBD1 as D (6 bases). In germline, CDR1 is SGHKS, CDR2 YYEKEE (reference sequence). The CDR3 loop spans 13 amino acids. The V and J ends lost 4 bases and 2 bases respectively, with 9 bases between them. The CDR3 bases are TGTGCCAGCAGCCAAGGGGGACAAGAGACCCAGTACTTC. Its translation is CASSQGGQETQYF. Together with reference TRBV5-5 and TRBJ2-5, the CDR3 gives the full variable domain: DAGVTQSPTHLIKTRGQQVTLRCSPISGHKSVSWYQQVLGQGPQFIFQYYEKEERGRGNFPDRFSARQFPNYSSELNVNALLLGDSALYLCASSQGGQETQYFGPGTRLLVL.

CDR3 loop: CASSQGVNTEAFF. The CDR3 region has the DNA TGTGCCAGCAGCCAGGGGGTGAACACTGAAGCTTTCTTT. The chain links TRBV11-3 to TRBJ1-1; 7 positions match TRBD1. Losses at the gene ends were 5 bases for V and 0 bases for J; bases not matched to a gene: 0. CDR1 is SGHNT, CDR2 YENEEA, per germline. The CDR3 runs to 13 residues.

This clone was seen once. V and J are TRBV5-6 and TRBJ2-4; 9 bases align to TRBD1. This CDR3 has 18 residues. The V gene's germline CDR1 is SGHDT and CDR2 YYEEEE. Trimming cost V 2 bases and J 2 bases; bases outside gene matches: 11. CDR3 in DNA: TGTGCCAGCAGCTTTGGGACAGGGTCGGGCATAACCAAAAACATTCAGTACTTC. Its protein is CASSFGTGSGITKNIQYF.

The chain recombines TRBV4-2 with TRBJ1-4, with 7 bases aligning to TRBD1. CDR3 length: 17 residues. CDR1 is LGHNA, CDR2 YNFKEQ, per germline. Trimming took 0 bases from V and 8 from J; bases not matched to a gene: 12. For the CDR3, the DNA is TGTGCCAGCAGCCAAGACTCCCGACAGGGATACAGCGAAAAACTGTTTTTT. It translates to CASSQDSRQGYSEKLFF.

This chain joins TRBV18 and TRBJ1-5; 7 bases are shared with TRBD1. J gave up 6 bases and V 2 bases, and 7 bases lay outside the gene matches. CDR3 length: 15 residues. CDR1 and CDR2 (germline): KGHSH, LQKENI. The CDR3: CASSPNKGAGQPQHF. The CDR3 region has the DNA TGTGCCAGCTCACCAAATAAGGGGGCAGGTCAGCCCCAGCATTTT. The variable domain in full, completed from reference TRBV18 and TRBJ1-5, reads NAGVMQNPRHLVRRRGQEARLRCSPMKGHSHVYWYRQLPEEGLKFMVYLQKENIIDESGMPKERFSAEFPKEGPSILRIQQVVRGDSAAYFCASSPNKGAGQPQHFGDGTRLSIL.

The CDR3 protein is CASSERRVQPQHF. The CDR3 region has the DNA TGTGCCAGCAGTGAACGGAGGGTTCAGCCCCAGCATTTT. The chain employs TRBV2 and TRBJ1-5; the D is unclear. Trimming pared 2 bases from V and 6 bases from J, leaving 8 bases between. This CDR3 is 13 amino acids long. The germline V gene encodes CDR1 SNHLY and CDR2 FYNNEI.

The chain is built from TRBV7-8 and TRBJ1-2; perhaps TRBD1 as D (5 bases). Germline V gives CDR1 SGHVS, CDR2 FQNEAQ. V lost 5 bases, J lost 5 bases, and 18 bases lay in between. CDR3 size: 15 residues. CDR3 sequence (DNA): TGTGCCAGCAGCCCTCCCTCCAGGGTCTTATATGGCTACACCTTC. It encodes CASSPPSRVLYGYTF.

The rearrangement joins TRBV9 to TRBJ1-6; a possible D gene is TRBD1 (5 bases). The CDR3 has 15 residues. The V end was cut by 4 bases, the J end by 9 bases, with 17 bases between. Germline CDR1 and CDR2: SGDLS and YYNGEE. The CDR3 coding sequence is TGTGCCAGCAGCTTTCGGCGAGGGGAAGGTTCACCCCTCCACTTT. This translates into CASSFRRGEGSPLHF.

The rearrangement joins TRBV4-3 to TRBJ2-7; tentatively, D is TRBD1 or TRBD2 (5 bases each). Germline-derived CDR1 and CDR2 are LGHNA and YSLEER. Trimming removed 0 bases at V and 2 bases at J, with 11 bases between. The CDR3 runs to 15 residues. The CDR3 loop reads CASSQDGPGPYEQYF. The DNA for the CDR3 is TGCGCCAGCAGCCAAGATGGGCCGGGACCCTACGAGCAGTACTTC.

The chain has TRBV6-4 and TRBJ2-1; the match to TRBD2 covers 7 bases. The CDR3 loop spans 14 amino acids. Germline-derived CDR1 and CDR2 are MRHNA and SNTAGT. Germline trimming cut 4 bases from V and 5 bases from J; bases unmatched to any gene: 5. The CDR3: CASSGTSDHNEQFF. The CDR3 nucleotides read TGTGCCAGCAGTGGGACTAGTGATCACAATGAGCAGTTCTTC.

The CDR3 DNA follows: TGTGCCAGTAGTATAGCCTGGACAGGGGGCGAGATAAACTATGGCTACACCTTC. Encoded protein: CASSIAWTGGEINYGYTF. The chain combines TRBV19 with TRBJ1-2; TRBD1 aligns across 11 bases. V lost 1 base to trimming and J lost 2 bases; unmatched junction nucleotides: 9. CDR1 and CDR2 (germline): LNHDA, SQIVND (reference sequence). This CDR3 has 18 residues.